This T cell receptor (beta chain) was recorded in a study of T cells in Graves' hyperthyroidism and ophthalmopathy. Template material for amplifying TCR beta CDR3 regions consisted of RNA transcripts. With the HTBI primer set, the TCR CDR3 went through a first round of RT-PCR. A single record per CDR3 protein comes from TCRdb applying MiXCR to the multiplex PCR reads. Of around 250,000 distinct CDR3 sequences listed, just over 14% are singletons. CDR3 length: 12 residues. The germline gives CDR1 LNHDA, CDR2 SQIVND (reference sequence). The ends were cut back, 10 bases at V and 0 bases at J, with 9 bases in the middle.

The chain combines TRBV19 with TRBJ2-5; D is unresolved. The source is a woman in her thirties or forties with Graves' hyperthyroidism that later progressed to Graves' ophthalmopathy. Sequencing was carried out using blood. This chain's CDR3 is CATARDQETQYF. The CDR3, as DNA: TGTGCCACCGCTAGAGACCAAGAGACCCAGTACTTC.